This TCR beta chain was observed in a study of intratumoral heterogeneity in liver cancer. Points from the study as a whole: Tumor-infiltrating lymphocytes were acknowledged as under-represented in the sampling.

The data were produced by immunoSEQ multiplex PCR, yet TCRdb's version contains in-frame clones alone and is incomplete. The table shows 20,000 to 25,000 clones, with 73% occurring only once. All patients had early-stage hepatocellular carcinoma and were untreated before surgical resection. Sampled areas showed no macroscopic necrosis or hemorrhage. This CDR3 comprises 12 residues. The germline V and J ends were trimmed by 3 bases and 7 bases, with 9 bases remaining between them. In regard to this clone: Its antigen is unknown.

The TCR comes from a woman aged 70-85 years with hepatocellular carcinoma. The rearrangement links TRBV12-3 or TRBV12-4 to TRBJ2-5; D unclear. The source material was tumor-adjacent normal tissue, sampled before any cancer treatment. CDR3 in amino acids: CASSFMAGTQYF. Written as DNA, the CDR3 is TGTGCCAGCAGTTTTATGGCCGGGACCCAGTACTTC.